Listed below are T cell receptor beta chains from one sample, sequenced in a study of blood T cell repertoires in COVID-19. Profiling relied on immunoSEQ multiplex PCR, and the TCRdb table lists in-frame clones only, not all of them. The sample has approximately 290,000 clones; 89% are singletons. The sequenced sample was peripheral blood. The receptors derive from a woman aged 30 to 39 with COVID-19, enrolled during active disease. Both conserved end residues are part of each CDR3. D genes are given only for firm matches. Some rows have no size entry. The others give once, few or many, or a class for an expanded clone.

clone size,J gene,V gene,D gene,CDR3 DNA,CDR3 protein
-,TRBJ2-7,TRBV29-1,-,TGCAGCGTTGGAGGACAAGTCTACGAGCAGTACTTC,CSVGGQVYEQYF
-,TRBJ2-5,TRBV7-2,-,TGTGCCAGCAGCCCGCCTAGGTCCGCTAGTCGAGAGACCCAGTACTTC,CASSPPRSASRETQYF
-,TRBJ2-3,TRBV2,-,TGTGCCAGCAATGGCGGGGAAACAGATACGCAGTATTTT,CASNGGETDTQYF
-,TRBJ1-2,TRBV2,-,TGTGCCAGCAGGGCGGATTATGGCTACACCTTC,CASRADYGYTF
-,TRBJ2-3,TRBV4-1,-,TGCGCCAGCAGCCGCTCGAAAACAGGGACCACAGATACGCAGTATTTT,CASSRSKTGTTDTQYF
-,TRBJ2-5,TRBV3-1/TRBV3-2,-,TGTGCCAGCAGCCAATCGGGGGAGGTTGAGACCCAGTACTTC,CASSQSGEVETQYF
-,TRBJ2-3,TRBV6-6,-,TGTGCCAGCAGTTACTCTAGCGGAGGGGATACGCAGTATTTT,CASSYSSGGDTQYF
-,TRBJ2-3,TRBV7-6,-,TGTGCCAGCAGCAAAAATGCGGGGGCCAGCACAGATACGCAGTATTTT,CASSKNAGASTDTQYF
-,TRBJ2-7,TRBV14,-,TGTGCCAGCAGCCATCAAGGGGCCGGGGGAGAGCAGTACTTC,CASSHQGAGGEQYF
-,TRBJ2-3,TRBV19,-,TGTGCCAGTACCCTCACGGTAGAGTCAAGCACAGATACGCAGTATTTT,CASTLTVESSTDTQYF
-,TRBJ1-5,TRBV5-1,-,TGCGCCAGCAGTCCCATGCTACGGGGAAGCAATCAGCCCCAGCATTTT,CASSPMLRGSNQPQHF
-,TRBJ1-2,TRBV5-1,TRBD1,TGCGCCAGCAGCTTAGGGACAGGAGGGCTCTATGGCTACACCTTC,CASSLGTGGLYGYTF
-,TRBJ2-7,TRBV4-1,-,TGCGCCAGCAGCCAAGATGGGCTGGGACTCTACGAGCAGTACTTC,CASSQDGLGLYEQYF
-,TRBJ2-3,TRBV5-1,TRBD2,TGCGCCACTCAAGCGGGACCCAACACAGATACGCAGTATTTT,CATQAGPNTDTQYF
-,TRBJ1-1,TRBV19,-,TGTGCCAGTATCTTTCGGGGGGTGACGGACACTGAAGCTTTCTTT,CASIFRGVTDTEAFF
-,TRBJ1-2,TRBV5-1,-,TGCGCCAGCAGCTTGAGGGGTGGCTACACCTTC,CASSLRGGYTF
-,TRBJ2-1,TRBV9,TRBD2,TGTGCCAGCAGCCTCACCGGGACTAGCGGGGCCGCCTACAATGAGCAGTTCTTC,CASSLTGTSGAAYNEQFF
few,TRBJ1-3,TRBV6-2/TRBV6-3,-,TGTGCCAGCAGCCTCAATTCTGGAAACACCATATATTTT,CASSLNSGNTIYF
-,TRBJ2-1,TRBV6-1,TRBD2,TGTGCCAGCAGTGAAGCGGGGGGAACTGGAGGGAGGGGTGCTGAGCAGTTCTTC,CASSEAGGTGGRGAEQFF
-,TRBJ1-5,TRBV2,-,TGTGCCAGCAGTAACCAGGGTATTGGCAATCAGCCCCAGCATTTT,CASSNQGIGNQPQHF
-,TRBJ1-1,TRBV28,TRBD1,TGTGCCAGCAACCCCAGGGGGCGCGGGACTGAAGCTTTCTTT,CASNPRGRGTEAFF
-,TRBJ1-4,TRBV25-1,-,TGTGCCAGCAGGGGATGGGGCAAGGGTGAAAAACTGTTTTTT,CASRGWGKGEKLFF
-,TRBJ2-1,TRBV13,-,TGTGCCAGCAGCCGAGGTGAAAACCTCAACAATGAGCAGTTCTTC,CASSRGENLNNEQFF
-,TRBJ2-7,TRBV6-5,TRBD1,TGTGCCAGCAAGTTCCGGGACAGGGGTATCGACGAGCAGTACTTC,CASKFRDRGIDEQYF
-,TRBJ2-5,TRBV6-5,TRBD1,TGTGCCAGCAGTTACCGGGACAGGGGGCTTGGGGAGACCCAGTACTTC,CASSYRDRGLGETQYF
-,TRBJ1-1,TRBV10-1,-,TGCGCCAGCAGTGACCCTAGTGGAGGGGCCCTCGCTGAAGCTTTCTTT,CASSDPSGGALAEAFF
-,TRBJ2-7,TRBV2,TRBD2,TGTGCCAGCAGATCCACGTCCTTTGGCGGGGGGGCGGGAGAGCAGTACTTC,CASRSTSFGGGAGEQYF
-,TRBJ2-6,TRBV10-3,TRBD1,TGTGCCATCAGTGAATCCAGGGGGCGAGCTGGGGCCAACGTCCTGACTTTC,CAISESRGRAGANVLTF
-,TRBJ2-3,TRBV2,-,TGTGCCAGCTTCTATAGCGGACTTCTACGTGACACAGATACGCAGTATTTT,CASFYSGLLRDTDTQYF
-,TRBJ1-5,TRBV19,-,TGTGCCAGTAGTATAGAGGGCAGGGCGAAGGATCAGCCCCAGCATTTT,CASSIEGRAKDQPQHF
-,TRBJ2-3,TRBV6-4,TRBD2,TGTGCCAGCAGTGACGGAGCGGGGTTGGATACGCAGTATTTT,CASSDGAGLDTQYF
-,TRBJ1-5,TRBV19,TRBD1,TGTGCCAGTAGTATTCTAACAGGGGCAAATCAGCCCCAGCATTTT,CASSILTGANQPQHF
once,TRBJ1-1,TRBV6-5,-,TGTGCCAGCAGTTTCTACAGGGTCATGAACACTGAAGCTTTCTTT,CASSFYRVMNTEAFF
-,TRBJ2-3,TRBV6-5,TRBD2,TGTGCCAGCAGTTCCCCTAGCGGGGGAACAGATACGCAGTATTTT,CASSSPSGGTDTQYF
few,TRBJ2-7,TRBV4-1,-,TGCGCCAGCAGCCAAGGGGTATTCAGGAGGGGGCCTGGGGAGCAGTACTTC,CASSQGVFRRGPGEQYF
-,TRBJ1-2,TRBV7-9,-,TGTGCCAGCAGCTCACCCCGCTCGGGGGGGGCAAGGCGGGATGGCTACACCTTC,CASSSPRSGGARRDGYTF
-,TRBJ1-2,TRBV29-1,TRBD1,TGCAGCGTTGAAGATGTGGACCAGGGGGCCTTTGGCTACACCTTC,CSVEDVDQGAFGYTF
-,TRBJ1-1,TRBV20-1,TRBD1,TGCAGTGCTAGTTCCTGGACAGGGAAGTCCCCCACTGAAGCTTTCTTT,CSASSWTGKSPTEAFF
-,TRBJ1-5,TRBV2,-,TGTGCCAGCACTCCGGGAGCAAATCAGCCCCAGCATTTT,CASTPGANQPQHF
-,TRBJ1-2,TRBV12-3/TRBV12-4,-,TGTGCCAGCAGTTTGCTCCGTTCTAGGGGCTACACCTTC,CASSLLRSRGYTF
-,TRBJ2-1,TRBV2,-,TGTGCCAGCAGTGACAGGAACACCAATTACAATGAGCAGTTCTTC,CASSDRNTNYNEQFF
once,TRBJ1-5,TRBV29-1,TRBD1,TGCAGCGTAGAGACAGGGGAAGAACAGCCCCAGCATTTT,CSVETGEEQPQHF
-,TRBJ2-1,TRBV19,TRBD2,TGTGCCAGTAGTATGGCTAGCGGGGCCCCCGGCGAGCAGTTCTTC,CASSMASGAPGEQFF
-,TRBJ1-1,TRBV19,TRBD1,TGTGCCAGTAGTATCGGGACAGGGGGTAACACTGAAGCTTTCTTT,CASSIGTGGNTEAFF
-,TRBJ2-1,TRBV27,-,TGTGCCAGCAGCCAACCGCCCGGTGAGCAGTTCTTC,CASSQPPGEQFF
once,TRBJ2-2,TRBV12-5,-,TGTGCTAGTGGTTTGGTAGTCGGCACCGGGGAGCTGTTTTTT,CASGLVVGTGELFF
-,TRBJ2-2,TRBV19,TRBD2,TGTGCCACCCTAGCGGGGGACACCGGGGAGCTGTTTTTT,CATLAGDTGELFF
-,TRBJ1-2,TRBV11-2,-,TGTGCCAGCAGCTTAGATCCTAGGATGGATGGCTACACCTTC,CASSLDPRMDGYTF
-,TRBJ1-5,TRBV28,TRBD1,TGTGCCAGCAGACGACAGGGGGGTCAGCCCCAGCATTTT,CASRRQGGQPQHF
-,TRBJ1-5,TRBV6-5,-,TGTGCCAGCAGTTACTCGACGGGTAGCAATCAGCCCCAGCATTTT,CASSYSTGSNQPQHF
-,TRBJ1-5,TRBV27,-,TGTGCCAGCAAAGAACAGGGATTAAGCCAGCCCCAGCATTTT,CASKEQGLSQPQHF
-,TRBJ1-5,TRBV6-5,-,TGTGCCAGCAGTCCAAGCAATTATCAGCCCCAGCATTTT,CASSPSNYQPQHF
-,TRBJ2-2,TRBV13,TRBD2,TGTGCCAGCAGCACACTAGCGTGGAACACCGGGGAGCTGTTTTTT,CASSTLAWNTGELFF
-,TRBJ2-7,TRBV24-1,TRBD1,TGTGCCACCAGTGTTATGACAGGGGGTTCCTACGAGCAGTACTTC,CATSVMTGGSYEQYF
-,TRBJ2-5,TRBV5-4,TRBD1,TGTGCCAGCAGCCAGATGACAGGGTTCGAGACCCAGTACTTC,CASSQMTGFETQYF
once,TRBJ1-5,TRBV3-1/TRBV3-2,-,TGTGCCAGCAGCCCGGCGGTCCGCAATCAGCCCCAGCATTTT,CASSPAVRNQPQHF
-,TRBJ2-5,TRBV4-1,TRBD2,TGCGCCAGCAGCACACCCGGACTAGCGGGCCGAGAGACCCAGTACTTC,CASSTPGLAGRETQYF
-,TRBJ1-1,TRBV4-1,-,TGCGCCAGCAGCCAAGGAGTCTCGGGCACTGAAGCTTTCTTT,CASSQGVSGTEAFF
once,TRBJ2-7,TRBV2,-,TGTGCCAGCTCCCCTACCTACGAGCAGTACTTC,CASSPTYEQYF
-,TRBJ1-3,TRBV30,-,TGTGCCTGGAGTGTATCTTCAGGGTACGGAAACACCATATATTTT,CAWSVSSGYGNTIYF